Sequencing of this T cell receptor (beta chain) was carried out in a study of blood T cell repertoires in COVID-19. Study-wide background: Italy, Spain and the United States were the sources of the convalescent and acute COVID-19 samples. PBMCs, B-cell-depleted T cells, or T cells were the source of the cDNA or gDNA that made up the material.

There are a few counts of this clone. The length of the CDR3 is 18 residues. After removal of 1 base from V and 3 bases from J, the junction contained 9 bases not matched to a gene. Germline V gene lookup returns CDR1 SGHTA and CDR2 FQGNSA. In the authors' workflow: Estimation of nucleated cell counts relied on the amplification of reference gene primers. Sequenced by immunoSEQ multiplex PCR; TCRdb stores in-frame clones only, minus some. V and J calls and clone size are copied from that table; D and trimming were computed from the DNA. The sample has 75,000 to 100,000 clones; over 70% are singletons.

The rearrangement uses TRBV7-2 and TRBJ2-2; TRBD2 aligns across 9 bases. This TCR derives from a woman older than 75 with acute or convalescent COVID-19. The sample was peripheral blood. CDR3 region: CASSLVGSGGSYTGELFF. The CDR3 coding sequence is TGTGCCAGCAGCTTAGTCGGTAGCGGGGGTTCATACACCGGGGAGCTGTTTTTT.